The text below deals with one T cell receptor (beta chain). Methods used by the authors: Reference gene primer amplification gave nucleated cell count estimates. The method was immunoSEQ multiplex PCR; TCRdb's version includes in-frame clones alone and lacks a portion of them. V and J calls and clone size are given by that table; D and trimming were obtained from the DNA. The sample includes a few hundred thousand clones, approximately 87% seen only once; the top ten take 3.5% to 4%. Trimming took 2 bases from V and 4 from J; bases not matched to a gene: 4. There are 15 residues in the CDR3. The sample originates from a study of blood T cell repertoires in COVID-19.

The specimen sequenced was peripheral blood. This receptor was taken from a woman aged 45-59 years with active or convalescent COVID-19. The chain links TRBV23-1 to TRBJ2-7; 11 bases are shared with TRBD1. TRBV23-1 is given ORF status, its function remaining uncertain. CDR3 protein: CASSQPGQGAYEQYF. In DNA, the CDR3 is TGCGCCAGCAGTCAACCCGGACAGGGGGCGTACGAGCAGTACTTC.